Below, 3 T cell receptor beta chains from the same sample are listed, as sequenced in a study of cytomegalovirus exposure and HLA in healthy donors. A multiplex PCR was run with 60 Vbeta primers and 13 Jbeta primers. Produced via immunoSEQ multiplex PCR; TCRdb's table is partial and in-frame only. There are hundreds of thousands of clones in the sample; roughly 80% occur only once, and approximately 3.8% lies in the top ten. The sample was PBMCs. The receptors originated from a male donor in good health and CMV-seronegative.

J is TRBJ2-7 and V is TRBV7-6; D is possibly TRBD1 (6 bases). CDR1 and CDR2 from the germline V gene are SGHVS and FNYEAQ. CDR3 length: 16 amino acids. V was cut by 3 bases and J by 3 bases, with 18 bases left in between. The CDR3 coding sequence is TGTGCCAGCAGCTTCGCAGGGGTCAGGGAAGACTACGAGCAGTACTTC. It encodes CASSFAGVREDYEQYF.

The CDR3 loop is CASSVVDRGSEQYF. The CDR3 region has the DNA TGTGCCAGCAGTGTTGTCGACAGGGGGAGCGAGCAGTACTTC. The rearrangement joins TRBV6-1 to TRBJ2-7, with TRBD1 identical over 9 bases. The CDR3 contains 14 residues. Trimming took 4 bases from V and 6 from J; bases not matched to a gene: 7. CDR1 is MNHNS, CDR2 SASEGT, per germline.

As DNA, the CDR3 is TGTGCCAGCAGTCCCAAGAGGGGGCTCATTAATGAAAAACTGTTTTTT. It translates to CASSPKRGLINEKLFF. The J gene is TRBJ1-4, the V gene TRBV27, with 7 bases fitting TRBD1. Looked up from germline, CDR1 is MNHEY and CDR2 is SMNVEV (reference sequence). CDR3 length: 16 residues. Trimming took 5 bases from V and 4 from J; bases not matched to a gene: 10.